A single sample is the source of the 26 T cell receptor beta chains below, sequenced in a study of blood T cell repertoires in COVID-19. Assay: immunoSEQ multiplex PCR; the TCRdb copy retains only in-frame clones and omits some. The table shows about 160,000 clones, with around 80% occurring only once. The sample consisted of peripheral blood. These receptors were taken from a man in his 60s with acute or convalescent COVID-19.

This chain uses TRBV6-6 with TRBJ1-4; 7 bases agree with TRBD1. The CDR3 extends over 15 amino acids. Per the germline V gene, CDR1 is MNHNY and CDR2 is SVGAGI (reference sequence). The V gene end was trimmed by 5 bases and the J gene end by 5 bases; junction bases not matched to a gene: 8. This CDR3 reads CASSGRGMGNEKLFF. The CDR3 DNA sequence: TGTGCCAGCAGTGGCAGGGGGATGGGGAATGAAAAACTGTTTTTT.

The V call is TRBV7-7, the J call TRBJ2-3, with D maybe TRBD2 (5 bases). The V end lost 0 bases, the J end lost 4 bases, and 5 bases lay between the germline ends. Germline V lookup: CDR1 SSHAT, CDR2 FNYEAQ (reference sequence). There are 13 residues in the CDR3. CDR3 bases: TGTGCCAGCAGCTTAGCGGAGGCAGATACGCAGTATTTT. Its protein is CASSLAEADTQYF.

The chain is built from TRBV18 and TRBJ1-1; D perhaps matches TRBD1 (6 bases). Germline V CDR1 and CDR2: KGHSH, LQKENI. The length of the CDR3 is 14 residues. Trimming left V 6 bases short and J 0 bases short, with 11 bases between. CDR3 residues: CASSNDRLNTEAFF. The CDR3 DNA sequence: TGTGCCAGCTCCAACGACAGGCTGAACACTGAAGCTTTCTTT.

V is TRBV10-3 and J is TRBJ1-2; 7 bases are a match to TRBD1. Per the germline V gene, CDR1 is ENHRY and CDR2 is SYGVKD. CDR3 length: 15 amino acids. The trim removed 7 bases at V and 3 bases at J, leaving 11 bases unmatched. This CDR3 reads CAITPGGEGHYGYTF. The DNA for the CDR3 is TGTGCCATCACCCCAGGGGGAGAGGGGCACTATGGCTACACCTTC.

This chain connects TRBV10-2 to TRBJ2-7; D ambiguous. This CDR3 spans 12 amino acids. V was shortened by 3 bases and J by 1 base, with 4 bases between the two germline ends. CDR1 and CDR2 from the germline V gene are WSHSY and SAAADI. The chain's CDR3 is CASSEQSYEQYF. CDR3 sequence (DNA): TGCGCCAGCAGTGAACAATCCTACGAGCAGTACTTC.

The rearrangement uses TRBV5-1 and TRBJ2-5; perhaps TRBD2 as D (6 bases). The CDR3 is 16 amino acids. Germline loops: CDR1 SGHRS, CDR2 YFSETQ. Between the trimmed V and J ends, which lost 0 bases and 2 bases, there was a span of 14 bases. CDR3 loop: CASSLAFGREQETQYF. CDR3 sequence (DNA): TGCGCCAGCAGCTTGGCCTTCGGACGGGAGCAAGAGACCCAGTACTTC.

J is TRBJ2-2 and V is TRBV24-1; a possible D gene is TRBD1 (6 bases). This CDR3 comprises 13 residues. The germline V gene encodes CDR1 KGHDR and CDR2 SFDVKD. V was trimmed by 6 bases and J by 6 bases, leaving 10 bases between them. In DNA form, the CDR3 reads TGTGCCACCAGTATCAGGGGCGCCGGGGAGCTGTTTTTT. It codes for CATSIRGAGELFF.

This sequence joins TRBV5-1 and TRBJ2-2, with D possibly matching TRBD1 (5 bases). V was clipped by 0 bases and J by 0 bases, with 9 bases between them. Germline V gene data show CDR1 as SGHRS and CDR2 as YFSETQ. The length of the CDR3 is 16 residues. The CDR3 nucleotides read TGCGCCAGCAGCTTGGTTGGGGCCCCGAACACCGGGGAGCTGTTTTTT. This sequence encodes CASSLVGAPNTGELFF.

The V gene is TRBV6-6, the J gene TRBJ1-2; 9 bases are shared with TRBD1. The junction had 5 bases not matched to a gene; V was cut back by 7 bases and J by 2 bases. The length of the CDR3 is 14 residues. Germline V gene sequence: CDR1 MNHNY, CDR2 SVGAGI (reference sequence). The DNA for the CDR3 is TGTGCCAGCACAACAGGGGGCCCAAACTATGGCTACACCTTC. Protein sequence: CASTTGGPNYGYTF.

The chain links TRBV4-1 to TRBJ1-6; D is perhaps TRBD1 (6 bases). This CDR3 is built from 16 residues. CDR1 is MGHRA and CDR2 is YSYEKL in the germline V gene. Trimming pared 4 bases from V and 5 bases from J, leaving 15 bases between. The CDR3 DNA reads TGCGCCAGCAGCCTAGCCGACAGGATCAATAATTCACCCCTCCACTTT. Translation: CASSLADRINNSPLHF.

This chain connects TRBV11-2 to TRBJ1-1; D not certain. Germline loops: CDR1 SGHAT, CDR2 FQNNGV. This CDR3 is 14 amino acids long. V lost 1 base and J 1 base, leaving 7 bases between the germline ends. CDR3 loop: CASSLVVANTEAFF. The CDR3 DNA follows: TGTGCCAGCAGCTTAGTCGTAGCGAACACTGAAGCTTTCTTT.

V gene TRBV7-3 combines with J gene TRBJ2-2, with 7 bases identical to TRBD1. This CDR3 contains 14 residues. V lost 5 bases and J lost 7; bases outside the gene matches: 7. From germline, CDR1 is SGHTA and CDR2 FQGTGA. The CDR3 region is CASSPDRAGGELFF. In DNA, the CDR3 is TGTGCCAGCAGCCCCGACAGGGCTGGCGGGGAGCTGTTTTTT.

The chain combines TRBV12-5 with TRBJ2-7; D gene ambiguous. The CDR3 sequence is 15 residues long. Germline lookup yields CDR1 LGHNT and CDR2 FRNRAP. The V and J ends lost 1 base and 0 bases respectively, with 10 bases between them. This CDR3 reads CASGLAVVSSYEQYF. CDR3 in DNA: TGTGCTAGTGGTTTGGCTGTAGTAAGCTCCTACGAGCAGTACTTC.

The V call is TRBV6-2 or TRBV6-3, the J call TRBJ2-3; TRBD2 matches at 8 bases. CDR1 is MNHEY and CDR2 is SVGEGT in the germline V gene. J lost 1 base, V lost 2 bases, and 8 bases had no gene match. The CDR3 is 17 residues long. In DNA, the CDR3 is TGTGCCAGCAGTTACCCTTCCCAACTAGCGGGCACAGATACGCAGTATTTT. Translation: CASSYPSQLAGTDTQYF.

This sequence joins TRBV7-8 and TRBJ2-7; D is unclear. CDR3 size: 16 residues. The ends were cut back, 4 bases at V and 1 base at J, with 17 bases in the middle. Per the germline V gene, CDR1 is SGHVS and CDR2 is FQNEAQ. CDR3 loop: CASSSKFGSTSYEQYF. The CDR3 region has the DNA TGTGCCAGCAGCTCAAAGTTCGGGTCAACTTCCTACGAGCAGTACTTC.

This chain uses TRBV10-3 with TRBJ2-5; 7 positions match TRBD2. This CDR3 region has 14 residues. CDR1 is ENHRY, CDR2 SYGVKD, per germline. V dropped 0 bases and J dropped 5; count of bases not matched to a gene: 3. CDR3 amino acids: CAISESTSRETQYF. DNA of the CDR3: TGTGCCATCAGTGAGTCGACTAGCAGGGAGACCCAGTACTTC.

The chain couples TRBV5-6 to TRBJ2-7, with 9 nucleotides matching TRBD1. The CDR3 is 13 amino acids. The germline V gene encodes CDR1 SGHDT and CDR2 YYEEEE. With V trimmed by 9 bases and J by 5 bases, 9 bases remained unmatched. CDR3 nucleotides: TGTGCCACCTCCTCGGACAGGGGCGACGAGCAGTACTTC. It encodes CATSSDRGDEQYF.

The V call is TRBV13, the J call TRBJ1-1, with a tentative D call TRBD1 (6 bases). The CDR3 totals 13 residues. The V and J ends lost 6 bases and 2 bases respectively, with 10 bases between them. Per the germline V gene, CDR1 is PRHDT and CDR2 is FYEKMQ (reference sequence). Here the CDR3 reads CASRTGPNTEAFF. The CDR3 DNA sequence: TGTGCCAGCAGGACAGGTCCTAACACTGAAGCTTTCTTT.

The chain links TRBV4-3 to TRBJ2-7; 9 nucleotides match TRBD2. After removal of 4 bases from V and 3 bases from J, the junction contained 22 bases not matched to a gene. This CDR3 contains 20 residues. Germline CDR1 reads LGHNA; CDR2 reads YSLEER. CDR3 DNA: TGCGCCAGCAGCCCAGGGGCGGTGGGGGGACTAGCTTTGTGGGGCTACGAGCAGTACTTC. This translates into CASSPGAVGGLALWGYEQYF.

The V gene is TRBV3-1 (or the pseudogene TRBV3-2), the J gene TRBJ1-2, with 7 bases fitting TRBD1. The V and J ends lost 1 base and 4 bases, in that order; junction bases with no gene match: 9. The CDR3 consists of 16 residues. Germline CDR1 is LGHDT and CDR2 is YNNKEL (reference sequence). CDR3 nucleotide sequence: TGTGCCAGCAGCCAAGCGTTAGGGGGCAGCTTCTATGGCTACACCTTC. Amino acids: CASSQALGGSFYGYTF.

The table lists this clone with a few counts. The DNA of the CDR3 is TGTGCCAGCAGTTACCGGCCGGGTATGGATGAGCAGTTCTTC. Translated: CASSYRPGMDEQFF. This rearrangement joins TRBV6-2 or TRBV6-3 to TRBJ2-1; D call uncertain. V lost 2 bases and J 8 bases, leaving 13 bases between the germline ends. Germline V gene sequence: CDR1 MNHEY, CDR2 SVGEGT. The CDR3 is 14 amino acids.

This clone was observed a handful of times. The chain carries TRBV7-2 and TRBJ2-7; 8 bases are a match to TRBD2. This CDR3 has 15 residues. J gave up 0 bases and V 0 bases, and 1 base lay outside the gene matches. Germline V gene data show CDR1 as SGHTA and CDR2 as FQGNSA. The CDR3: CASSLARGASYEQYF. CDR3 DNA sequence: TGTGCCAGCAGCTTAGCGCGGGGGGCCTCCTACGAGCAGTACTTC.

This chain connects TRBV11-2 to TRBJ2-3, with TRBD1 matching 11 bases. V lost 7 bases to trimming and J lost 4 bases; unmatched junction nucleotides: 13. Germline V gives CDR1 SGHAT, CDR2 FQNNGV. The length of the CDR3 is 17 residues. CDR3 amino acids: CASTLRTGGFFADTQYF. DNA for the CDR3: TGTGCCAGCACCCTCCGGACAGGGGGCTTTTTTGCAGATACGCAGTATTTT.

The chain joins TRBV7-2 to TRBJ2-7, with TRBD2 matching 12 bases. Trimming removed 7 bases from V and 0 bases from J; junction bases left unmatched: 7. The CDR3 loop spans 16 amino acids. Germline CDR1 and CDR2: SGHTA and FQGNSA. As DNA, the CDR3 is TGTGCCAGCACCCTTTCTAGCGGGGGGGCCTCCTACGAGCAGTACTTC. It translates to CASTLSSGGASYEQYF.

The V call is TRBV24-1, the J call TRBJ1-3, with 7 bases aligning to TRBD1. From germline, CDR1 is KGHDR and CDR2 SFDVKD. V shed 12 bases and J 2 bases; nucleotides not matched to a gene: 18. This CDR3 spans 17 amino acids. CDR3 amino acids: CASPDVMQTGAGNTIYF. DNA for the CDR3: TGTGCCTCACCAGACGTCATGCAAACAGGGGCTGGAAACACCATATATTTT.

The CDR3 DNA sequence: TGTGCCAGCAGAGGGGTAAATCAGCCCCAGCATTTT. Protein: CASRGVNQPQHF. V gene TRBV2 combines with J gene TRBJ1-5, with a weak D call TRBD1 (5 bases). The ends were cut back, 6 bases at V and 4 bases at J, with 7 bases in the middle. Germline loops: CDR1 SNHLY, CDR2 FYNNEI. This CDR3 is 12 amino acids long.